These 29 T cell receptor beta chains were sequenced from one sample in a study of cytomegalovirus exposure and HLA in healthy donors (TCRdb year 2017). The protocol used for the library was the immunoSEQ multiplex PCR assay. This immuneACCESS table, as held by TCRdb, lists in-frame sequences with V and J called but not all clones. Of the missing ones, under half trace to an unresolved V gene in checked studies; the others have no known cause. The sample records about 69,000 clones, nearly 96% of which are singletons. In total, the top ten clones hold 4.5% of the sample. Sequenced: PBMCs. The receptor source for this set is a woman aged 18 to 35 in good health and CMV-seropositive.

Here the CDR3 reads CASSSGHNTEAFF. The CDR3 DNA is TGTGCCAGCAGTTCAGGACACAACACTGAAGCTTTCTTT. This chain links TRBV6-5 with TRBJ1-1; D may be TRBD1 (5 bases). Trimming stripped 4 bases from V and 2 bases from J, with 8 bases between. Germline loops: CDR1 MNHEY, CDR2 SVGAGI. The CDR3 contains 13 residues.

The chain has TRBV25-1 and TRBJ2-1; a weak D match, TRBD2 (7 bases). The germline V and J ends were trimmed by 0 bases and 15 bases, with 12 bases remaining between them. The CDR3 is made up of 12 amino acids. Germline lookup yields CDR1 MGHDK and CDR2 SYGVNS. The CDR3 coding sequence is TGTGCCAGCAGTGAATATAGGGGGGGGTGGTTCTTC. This gives the protein CASSEYRGGWFF.

The chain joins TRBV7-8 to TRBJ2-6, with D possibly being TRBD2 (6 bases). The CDR3 loop spans 16 amino acids. The germline V gene has CDR1 SGHVS and CDR2 FQNEAQ. V was shortened by 5 bases and J by 1 base, with 12 bases between the two germline ends. The CDR3 region is CASSPRGGSGANVLTF. The CDR3 bases are TGTGCCAGCAGCCCGCGGGGAGGTTCTGGGGCCAACGTCCTGACTTTC.

This clone was picked up one time. The chain joins TRBV20-1 to TRBJ2-7; perhaps TRBD1 as D (5 bases). The CDR3 length is 11 residues. V lost 5 bases to trimming and J lost 7 bases, with 12 bases between them. Per the germline V gene, CDR1 is DFQATT and CDR2 is SNEGSKA (reference sequence). CDR3 sequence: CSAQGLVEQYF. CDR3 nucleotides: TGCAGTGCTCAGGGTTTGGTGGAGCAGTACTTC.

This chain joins TRBV18 and TRBJ1-2, with TRBD1 matching 7 bases. V shed 0 bases and J 2 bases; nucleotides not matched to a gene: 3. There are 15 residues in the CDR3. Germline V gene data show CDR1 as KGHSH and CDR2 as LQKENI. The CDR3 spells CASSPPGQTNYGYTF. The DNA of the CDR3 is TGTGCCAGCTCACCACCGGGACAGACAAACTATGGCTACACCTTC.

The chain combines TRBV5-4 with TRBJ2-4, with a weak D call TRBD2 (5 bases). Looked up from germline, CDR1 is SGHNT and CDR2 is YYREEE (reference sequence). There are 14 residues in the CDR3. With 4 bases removed from V and 3 bases from J, the gap between germline ends came to 11 bases. The CDR3 DNA sequence: TGTGCCAGCAGCCCCGGAGGCGTCAAAAACATTCAGTACTTC. Its translation: CASSPGGVKNIQYF.

A note on this clone: The junction departs from germline at one end; a sequencing error may be responsible. This sequence joins TRBV7-8 and TRBJ2-7; the match to TRBD2 covers 8 bases. The germline V gene encodes CDR1 SGHVS and CDR2 FQNEAQ. The CDR3 has 15 amino acids. In nucleotides, the CDR3 is TGTGCCAGCAGCCTAGCGGGCTCCTCCTCCTACGAGCAGTACTTC. Encoded protein: CASSLAGSSSYEQYF.

V usage is TRBV6-5 and J usage is TRBJ2-5, with TRBD2 matching 7 bases. The V and J ends lost 0 bases and 2 bases, in that order; junction bases with no gene match: 6. Germline lookup yields CDR1 MNHEY and CDR2 SVGAGI. CDR3 size: 16 residues. In DNA, the CDR3 is TGTGCCAGCAGTTACTCCGCTAGCGGAGTTCAAGAGACCCAGTACTTC. Translation gives CASSYSASGVQETQYF.

The chain carries TRBV6-6 and TRBJ1-5; TRBD1 aligns across 8 bases. Germline CDR1 is MNHNY and CDR2 is SVGAGI (reference sequence). V shed 6 bases and J 5 bases; nucleotides not matched to a gene: 3. The CDR3 totals 13 residues. Here the CDR3 DNA reads TGTGCCAGCAGCGGGACAGGATATCAGCCCCAGCATTTT. It encodes CASSGTGYQPQHF.

V and J are TRBV10-3 and TRBJ1-5, with 9 bases lining up with TRBD1. Germline V lookup: CDR1 ENHRY, CDR2 SYGVKD. The CDR3 contains 14 residues. Trimming at V came to 3 bases and at J to 6 bases, leaving 3 bases not matched to a gene. The CDR3 DNA reads as TGTGCCATCAGTGAACGGGACAGGGTTCAGCCCCAGCATTTT. Its protein is CAISERDRVQPQHF.

The chain is built from TRBV27 and TRBJ1-5; weak D call: TRBD1 (5 bases). V lost 5 bases and J 1 base, leaving 12 bases between the germline ends. The CDR3 is 15 amino acids. Germline-derived CDR1 and CDR2 are MNHEY and SMNVEV (reference sequence). CDR3 DNA sequence: TGTGCCAGCAGTGCCTGGGACTCCAGCAATCAGCCCCAGCATTTT. Encoded protein: CASSAWDSSNQPQHF.

The chain links TRBV23-1 to TRBJ2-7, with 7 bases lining up with TRBD2. TRBV23-1 is an ORF; its function is uncertain. There are 17 residues in the CDR3. J was trimmed by 5 bases and V by 1 base; bases with no gene match: 14. In DNA form, the CDR3 reads TGCGCCAGCAGTCAATTATTCCTCAGGGAGCGGGACCACGAGCAGTACTTC. It yields the protein CASSQLFLRERDHEQYF.

The CDR3 sequence: CASSQLLAYEQFF. The CDR3 coding sequence is TGCGCCAGCAGCCAACTCCTAGCGTATGAGCAGTTCTTC. V and J are TRBV4-3 and TRBJ2-1; tentative D call: TRBD2 (6 bases). V was cut by 2 bases and J by 8 bases, with 10 bases left in between. CDR1 LGHNA and CDR2 YSLEER come from the germline V gene. This CDR3 comprises 13 residues.

The V call is TRBV7-9, the J call TRBJ1-2, with no clear D. The CDR3 sequence is 17 residues long. Germline values: CDR1 SEHNR, CDR2 FQNEAQ (reference sequence). Trimming stripped 5 bases from V and 2 bases from J, with 21 bases between. The CDR3, as DNA: TGTGCCAGCAGCCCACCCACAAACCCCGAAAAGAACTATGGCTACACCTTC. It translates to CASSPPTNPEKNYGYTF.

The genes are TRBV28 and TRBJ2-1, with unresolved D. Germline V gene lookup returns CDR1 MDHEN and CDR2 SYDVKM. The ends were cut back, 5 bases at V and 4 bases at J, with 6 bases in the middle. This CDR3 contains 12 residues. In DNA form, the CDR3 reads TGTGCCAGCAGTCCGAGGTACAATGAGCAGTTCTTC. Translated: CASSPRYNEQFF.

The J gene is TRBJ2-7, the V gene TRBV6-6; 8 bases are a match to TRBD1. The germline CDR1 and CDR2 sequences are MNHNY and SVGAGI (reference sequence). V dropped 2 bases and J dropped 6; count of bases not matched to a gene: 6. The CDR3 loop spans 14 amino acids. In DNA form, the CDR3 reads TGTGCCAGCAGTTACGGGACAGGAGCTGGCGAGCAGTACTTC. It specifies CASSYGTGAGEQYF.

This chain joins TRBV4-2 and TRBJ2-1; D gene ambiguous. Trimming stripped 2 bases from V and 9 bases from J, with 26 bases between. Germline V CDR1 and CDR2: LGHNA, YNFKEQ. The CDR3 spans 18 residues. For the CDR3, the DNA is TGTGCCAGCAGCCAACGTGACCCTTTCTTTGACCCGACTTTTGAGCAGTTCTTC. Its protein product is CASSQRDPFFDPTFEQFF.

The rearrangement uses TRBV28 and TRBJ2-7; tentatively, D is TRBD2 (6 bases). Trimming left V 2 bases short and J 4 bases short, with 18 bases between. The CDR3 spans 16 residues. Germline V gene lookup returns CDR1 MDHEN and CDR2 SYDVKM. The CDR3 region is CASSLGGGGTMYEQYF. CDR3 sequence (DNA): TGTGCCAGCAGTTTAGGGGGAGGAGGGACGATGTACGAGCAGTACTTC.

CDR3 DNA sequence: TGTGCCAGCATCAGATACAGGGGGAGCTCCTACGAGCAGTACTTC. Its protein product is CASIRYRGSSYEQYF. V gene TRBV27 combines with J gene TRBJ2-7, with 8 nucleotides matching TRBD1. V lost 7 bases and J lost 0; bases outside the gene matches: 8. Germline lookup yields CDR1 MNHEY and CDR2 SMNVEV (reference sequence). The CDR3 has 15 amino acids.

CDR3 DNA: TGTGCCAGCAGCCCGAAGACAGGGCCCGGGGAGCTGTTTTTT. This sequence encodes CASSPKTGPGELFF. The gene calls are TRBV9 and TRBJ2-2; the match to TRBD1 covers 7 bases. Germline trimming cut 4 bases from V and 6 bases from J; bases unmatched to any gene: 6. CDR1 and CDR2 from the germline V gene are SGDLS and YYNGEE. The CDR3 loop spans 14 amino acids.

This clone was picked up one time. The V gene is TRBV15, the J gene TRBJ2-2; 9 nucleotides match TRBD2. CDR3 size: 17 residues. V lost 0 bases and J lost 7; bases outside the gene matches: 9. Germline V CDR1 and CDR2: LNHNV, YYDKDF (reference sequence). The CDR3 spells CATSRDPSGRMNGELFF. The CDR3 DNA sequence: TGTGCCACCAGCAGAGATCCCAGCGGGAGGATGAACGGGGAGCTGTTTTTT.

CDR3 nucleotide sequence: TGTGCCAGTAGGAGTTTTAGGGCCGACAGCTCTGGGGCCAACGTCCTGACTTTC. Translation gives CASRSFRADSSGANVLTF. V gene TRBV19 combines with J gene TRBJ2-6, with D maybe TRBD1 (5 bases). V lost 6 bases and J lost 0, with 18 bases in between. This CDR3 has 18 residues. Germline assignment: CDR1 LNHDA and CDR2 SQIVND (reference sequence).

CDR3 sequence reads: CASSSLAGYNEQFF. The CDR3 DNA reads TGTGCCAGCAGTAGTCTAGCGGGGTACAATGAGCAGTTCTTC. The rearrangement uses TRBV6-1 and TRBJ2-1; TRBD2 matches at 9 bases. The CDR3 has 14 amino acids. Unmatched junction bases numbered 3, after V lost 5 bases and J lost 4 bases. Germline V gene sequence: CDR1 MNHNS, CDR2 SASEGT.

The V call is TRBV19, the J call TRBJ2-1, with 9 bases matching TRBD2. Trimming at V came to 5 bases and at J to 1 base, leaving 12 bases not matched to a gene. Germline CDR1 LNHDA, CDR2 SQIVND (reference sequence). The CDR3 has 18 residues. The CDR3 reads CASSPGASGALSYNEQFF. In DNA form, the CDR3 reads TGTGCCAGTAGTCCCGGGGCTAGCGGGGCCCTATCCTACAATGAGCAGTTCTTC.

V usage is TRBV7-3 and J usage is TRBJ2-1; 13 bases are a match to TRBD2. CDR3 size: 16 residues. J gave up 4 bases and V 0 bases, and 0 bases lay outside the gene matches. The germline V gene encodes CDR1 SGHTA and CDR2 FQGTGA. This CDR3 reads CASSLTGLAGYNEQFF. As DNA, the CDR3 is TGTGCCAGCAGCTTAACGGGACTAGCGGGGTACAATGAGCAGTTCTTC.

This clone occurred once. The chain couples TRBV5-1 to TRBJ1-1; D is perhaps TRBD1 (6 bases). Germline values: CDR1 SGHRS, CDR2 YFSETQ. Between the trimmed V and J ends, which lost 3 bases and 3 bases, there was a span of 18 bases. This CDR3 has 16 amino acids. CDR3 bases: TGCGCCAGCAGCTGGTCTGCGGGGGCTAGGGACACTGAAGCTTTCTTT. It translates to CASSWSAGARDTEAFF.

The chain carries TRBV5-1 and TRBJ2-2; TRBD1 matches 9 bases. Trimming cost V 0 bases and J 5 bases; bases outside gene matches: 8. This CDR3 spans 17 amino acids. Germline V gene sequence: CDR1 SGHRS, CDR2 YFSETQ. The CDR3 nucleotides read TGCGCCAGCAGCTTGGCCATACAGGGGGCCGGTACCGGGGAGCTGTTTTTT. It is translated as CASSLAIQGAGTGELFF.

The chain couples TRBV11-2 to TRBJ2-2; 8 nucleotides agree with TRBD1. Unmatched junction bases numbered 8, after V lost 0 bases and J lost 2 bases. This CDR3 has 18 amino acids. The germline V gene encodes CDR1 SGHAT and CDR2 FQNNGV. The CDR3 here is CASSLEVSDRGNTGELFF. CDR3 coding DNA: TGTGCCAGCAGCTTAGAGGTTTCTGACAGGGGAAACACCGGGGAGCTGTTTTTT.

This clone came up once. The chain combines TRBV7-2 with TRBJ2-7, with D possibly TRBD2 on 6 matching bases. Trimming removed 5 bases at V and 4 bases at J, with 15 bases between. Looked up from germline, CDR1 is SGHTA and CDR2 is FQGNSA. The CDR3 contains 14 residues. CDR3: CASSARDGLYEQYF. The CDR3 DNA follows: TGTGCCAGCAGCGCGCGGGACGGGCTGTACGAGCAGTACTTC.